Listed below are T cell receptor beta chains from one sample, sequenced in a study of blood T cell repertoires in COVID-19. Sequencing was performed with immunoSEQ multiplex PCR; in TCRdb, only in-frame clones are kept and a portion is missing. The data show about 120,000 clones, with roughly 85% seen just once and approximately 5% held by the top ten. Sequenced material: peripheral blood. The receptors come from a woman aged 55 to 70 with COVID-19, enrolled during active disease. CDR3s include the opening cysteine and the closing phenylalanine or tryptophan. A D gene is named only where the DNA matches it firmly. Size is stated for part of the rows, as once, few or many counts, or as a class when the clone is expanded.

size	J	D	V	DNA	CDR3
NA	TRBJ1-4	TRBD1	TRBV5-8	TGTGCCAGCAGCGCGAGAACAGGGGTAGTCGGTGAAAAACTGTTTTTT	CASSARTGVVGEKLFF
NA	TRBJ1-2	NA	TRBV9	TGTGCCAGCAGCGTATCCGGGGGGACCGCGGAATATGGCTACACCTTC	CASSVSGGTAEYGYTF
NA	TRBJ1-2	NA	TRBV7-2	TGTGCCAGCAGCTTAGTACAGGGATCCAACTATGGCTACACCTTC	CASSLVQGSNYGYTF
NA	TRBJ2-3	TRBD2	TRBV9	TGTGCCAGCACTCTCAGCGGGGGCTTCACAGATACGCAGTATTTT	CASTLSGGFTDTQYF
NA	TRBJ1-5	TRBD1	TRBV18	TGTGCCAGCTCACCCGCTTGGACAGGGGGCGATAGCAATCAGCCCCAGCATTTT	CASSPAWTGGDSNQPQHF
NA	TRBJ1-3	TRBD1	TRBV5-1	TGCGCCAGCAGCTTTTTTGGGACAGGGGGCTCCGACTCTGGAAACACCATATATTTT	CASSFFGTGGSDSGNTIYF
NA	TRBJ1-5	NA	TRBV6-5	TGTGCCAGCAGACGTTCGGGGGAAGGCAATCAGCCCCAGCATTTT	CASRRSGEGNQPQHF
NA	TRBJ2-5	TRBD2	TRBV2	TGTGCCAGCAGTGTTGGGACTAGCGGGGGGGCCCAGCAAGAGACCCAGTACTTC	CASSVGTSGGAQQETQYF
few	TRBJ1-2	NA	TRBV7-9	TGTGCCAGCAGTACCAGACTCTCCTATGGCTACACCTTC	CASSTRLSYGYTF
NA	TRBJ2-1	TRBD2	TRBV5-1	TGCGCCAGCAGCTTGGACCCCGGGACCGGGACTAGCGTCGGTGTGAAGTTCTTC	CASSLDPGTGTSVGVKFF
NA	TRBJ2-3	NA	TRBV3-1/TRBV3-2	TGTGCCAGCAGCCTAGGGACAACTAGCACAGATACGCAGTATTTT	CASSLGTTSTDTQYF
once	TRBJ2-7	TRBD1	TRBV19	TGTGCCAGTAGTCCAACACAGGGGGACAACGAGCAGTACTTC	CASSPTQGDNEQYF
NA	TRBJ2-7	TRBD2	TRBV7-6	TGTGCCAGCAGCACTAGCGGCGGGAGGTCCTACGAGCAGTACTTC	CASSTSGGRSYEQYF
NA	TRBJ1-5	TRBD1	TRBV4-1	TGCGCCAGCAGCCATAGCCAGGGGGCGGATCAGCCCCAGCATTTT	CASSHSQGADQPQHF
once	TRBJ2-7	NA	TRBV10-1	TGCGCCAGCAGTGAGTTTAAGTCGGGCTACGAGCAGTACTTC	CASSEFKSGYEQYF
few	TRBJ1-2	NA	TRBV4-1	TGCGCCAGCAGCCAAGTTCCCTACCTCGGGGAGGGGTCCTATGGCTACACCTTC	CASSQVPYLGEGSYGYTF
NA	TRBJ2-5	NA	TRBV5-1	TGCGCCAGCAGCTTGGGAGGAAACCAAGAGACCCAGTACTTC	CASSLGGNQETQYF
NA	TRBJ1-2	TRBD1	TRBV27	TGTGCCAGCAGTCCCGGACAGGGTTATAACTATGGCTACACCTTC	CASSPGQGYNYGYTF
NA	TRBJ1-1	NA	TRBV6-1	TGTGCCAGCAGTGAAGCGTGGGCCGCCGGTGAAGCTTTCTTT	CASSEAWAAGEAFF
once	TRBJ1-1	TRBD1	TRBV7-8	TGTGCCAGCAGCTTGGCGGGACAGACTTTCTTT	CASSLAGQTFF
NA	TRBJ2-7	NA	TRBV5-6	TGTGCCAGCAGCTTAAACGGGGTCTACGAGCAGTACTTC	CASSLNGVYEQYF
NA	TRBJ1-2	NA	TRBV30	TGTGCCTGGAGTGTTAGCCAGGGGTATGGCTACACCTTC	CAWSVSQGYGYTF
NA	TRBJ2-3	TRBD1	TRBV5-6	TGTGCCAGCAGCTTGGGGGACAGGTTGGACCGCACAGATACGCAGTATTTT	CASSLGDRLDRTDTQYF
NA	TRBJ1-4	NA	TRBV7-2	TGTGCCAGCAGCTCCCGAGGGGGGGGCGGGAGAGAAAAACTGTTTTTT	CASSSRGGGGREKLFF
NA	TRBJ1-2	NA	TRBV7-8	TGTGCCAGCAGCTTAGTTGGCGGCTTACATTACTATGGCTACACCTTC	CASSLVGGLHYYGYTF
NA	TRBJ1-2	TRBD1	TRBV12-3/TRBV12-4	TGTGCCAGCAGTGGGACAGGGGGCGTCCGCTACACCTTC	CASSGTGGVRYTF
once	TRBJ1-1	NA	TRBV19	TGTGCCAGTAGTGCCGGTACTGAAGCTTTCTTT	CASSAGTEAFF
few	TRBJ2-1	TRBD1	TRBV9	TGTGCCAGCAGCGTTTTGAACAGGGGGTTTAATGAGCAGTTCTTC	CASSVLNRGFNEQFF
NA	TRBJ2-7	TRBD1	TRBV27	TGTGCCAGCAGCACTCAACAGGGGGTGTCCTACGAGCAGTACTTC	CASSTQQGVSYEQYF
NA	TRBJ1-5	NA	TRBV21-1	TGTGCCAGCGGCTGCAGGGGGGATCAAGGGCCCTATAGCAATCAGCCCCAGCATTTT	CASGCRGDQGPYSNQPQHF
NA	TRBJ1-3	NA	TRBV6-5	TGTGCCAGTTACAGGTCTCACTCTGGAAACACCATATATTTT	CASYRSHSGNTIYF
NA	TRBJ1-1	NA	TRBV6-4	TGTGCCAGCAGTGACTCAGGGGTGAACACTGAAGCTTTCTTT	CASSDSGVNTEAFF
NA	TRBJ1-4	TRBD1	TRBV5-1	TGCGCCAGCAGCTTGGGACAGGGTAGTCTCGGGGAAAAACTGTTTTTT	CASSLGQGSLGEKLFF
few	TRBJ1-5	NA	TRBV2	TGTGCCAGCAGTGAAGACAGTGGATATAGCAATCAGCCCCAGCATTTT	CASSEDSGYSNQPQHF